These 23 T cell receptor beta chains came from one sample sequenced in a study of blood T cell repertoires in COVID-19. Libraries were prepared by immunoSEQ multiplex PCR; TCRdb keeps only in-frame clonotypes and omits some of them. Of about 140,000 clones in the sample, less than 85% are singletons; the top ten hold approximately 9.5%. Sequences were obtained from peripheral blood. These receptors were obtained from a woman of 80 years or more in a cohort sampled during active or convalescent COVID-19.

The chain recombines TRBV5-4 with TRBJ2-3; a weak D match, TRBD1 (6 bases). Germline CDR1 SGHNT, CDR2 YYREEE (reference sequence). This CDR3 contains 15 residues. Trimming left V 1 base short and J 1 base short, with 10 bases between. CDR3 residues: CASSLQGTRTDTQYF. In nucleotides, the CDR3 is TGTGCCAGCAGCTTGCAGGGGACGCGCACAGATACGCAGTATTTT.

The chain is built from TRBV7-9 and TRBJ2-3; a possible D gene is TRBD1 (6 bases). The CDR3 has 16 amino acids. Germline V CDR1 and CDR2: SEHNR, FQNEAQ (reference sequence). The ends were cut back, 5 bases at V and 4 bases at J, with 19 bases in the middle. CDR3 amino acids: CASSPAGWGQSDTQYF. The DNA for the CDR3 is TGTGCCAGCAGCCCCGCCGGGTGGGGGCAATCAGATACGCAGTATTTT.

V usage is TRBV29-1 and J usage is TRBJ1-1; 10 bases align to TRBD1. Germline assignment: CDR1 SQVTM and CDR2 ANQGSEA. V lost 7 bases, J lost 5 bases, and 16 bases stayed unmatched. The CDR3 has 16 amino acids. CDR3 amino acids: CSAAKYDRGPDTEAFF. The DNA of the CDR3 is TGCAGCGCCGCTAAATACGACAGGGGGCCAGATACTGAAGCTTTCTTT.

The chain couples TRBV28 to TRBJ2-5; 9 nucleotides match TRBD1. The germline CDR1 and CDR2 sequences are MDHEN and SYDVKM. The CDR3 extends over 15 amino acids. With V trimmed by 6 bases and J by 4 bases, 9 bases remained unmatched. Written as DNA, the CDR3 is TGTGCCAGCAGCACCGGGACAGGGTTTTTAGAGACCCAGTACTTC. Its translation: CASSTGTGFLETQYF.

The CDR3 bases are TGTGCCAGCAGCTTAGGGTCAGGGGAATTCTATGGCTACACCTTC. Protein product: CASSLGSGEFYGYTF. The V gene is TRBV7-9, the J gene TRBJ1-2; possible D gene TRBD1, 6 bases. This CDR3 is built from 15 residues. The V and J ends lost 1 base and 4 bases respectively, with 13 bases between them. Per the germline V gene, CDR1 is SEHNR and CDR2 is FQNEAQ (reference sequence).

The gene calls are TRBV6-2 or TRBV6-3 and TRBJ2-7, with a possible D match to TRBD1 (6 bases). This CDR3 is built from 14 residues. Germline CDR1 reads MNHEY; CDR2 reads SVGEGT. Trimming left V 6 bases short and J 5 bases short, with 17 bases between. Here the CDR3 reads CASSLRRGPHEQYV. CDR3 DNA sequence: TGTGCCAGCAGCTTACGCAGGGGCCCCCACGAGCAGTACGTC.

The genes are TRBV14 and TRBJ1-2, with D perhaps matching TRBD1 (5 bases). CDR3 length equals 14 residues. Deletions cut 1 base from V and 7 bases from J, with 13 bases between. Looked up from germline, CDR1 is SGHDN and CDR2 is FVKESK. The CDR3 loop is CASSQVREIFGYTF. The DNA for the CDR3 is TGTGCCAGCAGCCAAGTCAGGGAAATTTTTGGCTACACCTTC.

This chain links TRBV12-3 or TRBV12-4 with TRBJ2-7; TRBD1 aligns across 7 bases. CDR3 size: 13 residues. The V gene end was trimmed by 8 bases and the J gene end by 3 bases; junction bases not matched to a gene: 7. CDR3 in DNA: TGTGCCAGCCGGATGACAGGGCACTACGAGCAGTACTTC. Its protein product is CASRMTGHYEQYF.

This chain connects TRBV24-1 to TRBJ1-5; D might be TRBD1 (5 bases). The CDR3 sequence is 16 residues long. Germline-derived CDR1 and CDR2 are KGHDR and SFDVKD. Trimming stripped 4 bases from V and 2 bases from J, with 14 bases between. CDR3 DNA: TGTGCCACCAGTGACTCGGGGGGGGTAGGCAATCAGCCCCAGCATTTT. The encoded protein is CATSDSGGVGNQPQHF.

This chain joins TRBV5-1 and TRBJ2-3; TRBD2 agrees at 7 bases. The V gene end was trimmed by 2 bases and the J gene end by 5 bases; junction bases not matched to a gene: 8. This CDR3 has 15 amino acids. In germline, CDR1 is SGHRS, CDR2 YFSETQ. The CDR3: CASSFGRGAVDTQYF. For the CDR3, the DNA is TGCGCCAGCAGCTTTGGGAGGGGCGCGGTAGATACGCAGTATTTT.

The chain couples TRBV19 to TRBJ1-5, with 8 bases aligning to TRBD1. V shed 5 bases, J shed 6 bases, and the junction held 12 bases outside the gene matches. The germline CDR1 and CDR2 sequences are LNHDA and SQIVND (reference sequence). The CDR3 runs to 16 residues. The CDR3 here is CASSLSGQGPRQPQHF. In nucleotides, the CDR3 is TGTGCCAGTAGTCTTTCTGGACAGGGCCCCCGTCAGCCCCAGCATTTT. Full variable domain (rest looked up from reference TRBV19 and TRBJ1-5): DGGITQSPKYLFRKEGQNVTLSCEQNLNHDAMYWYRQDPGQGLRLIYYSQIVNDFQKGDIAEGYSVSREKKESFPLTVTSAQKNPTAFYLCASSLSGQGPRQPQHFGDGTRLSIL.

The CDR3 DNA reads TGTGCCAGCAGTTACCTCCTAGCGGGGGCCTTACCAGATACGCAGTATTTT. Protein sequence: CASSYLLAGALPDTQYF. V and J are TRBV6-2 or TRBV6-3 and TRBJ2-3, with 10 bases fitting TRBD2. From germline, CDR1 is MNHEY and CDR2 SVGEGT. J was trimmed by 4 bases and V by 2 bases; bases with no gene match: 9. CDR3 length: 17 residues.

V gene TRBV6-5 combines with J gene TRBJ2-7; D possibly corresponds to TRBD1 (6 bases). Germline CDR1 is MNHEY and CDR2 is SVGAGI. V gave up 2 bases and J gave up 4 bases, with 9 bases separating them. The CDR3 runs 13 residues. CDR3 region: CASSYTTGYEQYV. The CDR3 DNA sequence: TGTGCCAGCAGTTACACGACAGGTTACGAGCAGTACGTC.

This clone showed up just once. V is TRBV4-2 and J is TRBJ2-3, with TRBD2 matching over 15 bases. The V gene's germline CDR1 is LGHNA and CDR2 YNFKEQ. This CDR3 spans 18 amino acids. The J segment lost 2 bases and the V segment lost 6 bases, leaving 9 bases of the junction unmatched. As DNA, the CDR3 is TGTGCCAGCAGATGGACTAGCGGGGGGGCAGAGAACACAGATACGCAGTATTTT. It encodes CASRWTSGGAENTDTQYF.

The chain combines TRBV29-1 with TRBJ2-3; a possible D gene is TRBD2 (5 bases). The length of the CDR3 is 13 residues. Germline CDR1 and CDR2: SQVTM and ANQGSEA. Trimming cost V 4 bases and J 3 bases, with 11 bases left between them. The CDR3 sequence: CSVGGRGTDTQYF. In DNA, the CDR3 is TGCAGCGTTGGAGGGCGAGGGACAGATACGCAGTATTTT.

V usage is TRBV6-4 and J usage is TRBJ2-1; the D gene is possibly TRBD2 (5 bases). Germline V CDR1 and CDR2: MRHNA, SNTAGT. The CDR3 runs to 14 residues. Trimming cost V 6 bases and J 8 bases, with 17 bases left between them. CDR3 in amino acids: CASRTDLSADEQFF. The CDR3 DNA follows: TGTGCCAGCAGGACGGACTTAAGCGCCGATGAGCAGTTCTTC.

This chain links TRBV15 with TRBJ1-1; a weak D match, TRBD1 (6 bases). Per germline, CDR1 LNHNV and CDR2 YYDKDF (reference sequence). V lost 9 bases and J 1 base, leaving 12 bases between the germline ends. This CDR3 has 13 residues. CDR3 bases: TGTGCCACAGAACAGGGCTCGAACACTGAAGCTTTCTTT. It specifies CATEQGSNTEAFF.

J is TRBJ1-3 and V is TRBV12-2; the D call TRBD1 from the table was never checked on the DNA. TRBV12-2 is labeled a pseudogene. This CDR3 region has 20 residues. CDR3 amino acids: CASRLATSSRGRSSGNTIYF. The CDR3 nucleotides are TGTGCAAGTCGCTTAGCGACTTCCAGTAGGGGAAGGTCCTCTGGAAACACCATATATTTT.

The rearrangement uses TRBV6-5 and TRBJ1-6, with 7 bases fitting TRBD1. The CDR3 covers 14 residues. Germline assignment: CDR1 MNHEY and CDR2 SVGAGI. V lost 4 bases, J lost 11 bases, and 8 bases stayed unmatched. This CDR3 reads CASSLRDSSTPLHF. The CDR3 DNA is TGTGCCAGCAGTTTAAGGGACAGCAGTACACCCCTCCACTTT.

This clone was found once. The chain combines TRBV6-6 with TRBJ2-3; D perhaps matches TRBD1 (6 bases). Germline V gene sequence: CDR1 MNHNY, CDR2 SVGAGI (reference sequence). V was pared by 6 bases and J by 0 bases, with 13 bases between. The CDR3 has 15 amino acids. The CDR3 here is CASRITGGSTDTQYF. Here the CDR3 DNA reads TGTGCCAGCAGGATAACTGGGGGCAGCACAGATACGCAGTATTTT.

This chain links TRBV7-2 with TRBJ2-7; D is possibly TRBD2 (5 bases). V lost 6 bases to trimming and J lost 4 bases, with 16 bases between them. The CDR3 runs to 14 residues. CDR1 and CDR2 from the germline V gene are SGHTA and FQGNSA. As DNA, the CDR3 is TGTGCCAGCAGGCTTTCAATCGCGGGTTACGAGCAGTACTTC. It yields the protein CASRLSIAGYEQYF.

This clone was counted only a few times. The chain has TRBV29-1 and TRBJ1-1; D is perhaps TRBD1 (6 bases). Trimming shortened V by 4 bases and J by 2 bases, and 11 bases separated the two germline ends. This CDR3 region has 13 residues. Germline loops: CDR1 SQVTM, CDR2 ANQGSEA. CDR3: CSVGYRANTEAFF. Here the CDR3 DNA reads TGCAGCGTTGGGTACAGGGCTAACACTGAAGCTTTCTTT.

V is TRBV19 and J is TRBJ1-1, with TRBD1 matching over 9 bases. The germline V gene has CDR1 LNHDA and CDR2 SQIVND (reference sequence). The CDR3 covers 14 residues. V trimming: 3 bases; J trimming: 5 bases; junction bases outside the gene matches: 4. The CDR3 coding sequence is TGTGCCAGTAGTATCGACAGGGGGATTACTGAAGCTTTCTTT. Its protein product is CASSIDRGITEAFF. Full variable domain (missing parts from reference TRBV19 and TRBJ1-1): DGGITQSPKYLFRKEGQNVTLSCEQNLNHDAMYWYRQDPGQGLRLIYYSQIVNDFQKGDIAEGYSVSREKKESFPLTVTSAQKNPTAFYLCASSIDRGITEAFFGQGTRLTVV.